Sequencing of this T cell receptor beta chain was carried out in a study of STAT5B mutations in CD4+ large granular lymphocyte leukemia. Study overall: The CDR3 'QG' motif was associated with a particular HLA allele among healthy donors.

Sequencing was at survey level. Clones were sequenced by immunoSEQ multiplex PCR, and TCRdb holds only the in-frame ones, with some missing. The sample records 20,000 to 25,000 clones, 74% being singletons. CDR1 MGHRA and CDR2 YSYEKL come from the germline V gene. Deletions cut 1 base from V and 2 bases from J, with 11 bases between. The length of the CDR3 is 15 residues. Sequenced: CD4+ T cells from blood buffy coats. The gene calls are TRBV4-1 and TRBJ1-2, with D uncertain. The source of this sequence is a human donor in good health. The DNA for the CDR3 is TGCGCCAGCAGCCAAGTTATAAAAGGAAACTATGGCTACACCTTC. Its protein product is CASSQVIKGNYGYTF.